The 21 T cell receptor beta chains in this list originate from one sample, sequenced in a study of blood T cell repertoires in COVID-19. Libraries were prepared by immunoSEQ multiplex PCR; TCRdb keeps only in-frame clonotypes and omits some of them. The sample consists of about 280,000 clones, around 87% of them appearing once. Sequences were obtained from PBMCs or T cells enriched from blood (not recorded which). These receptors were taken from a woman aged 18 to 35 with acute COVID-19.

The chain joins TRBV18 to TRBJ2-1; possibly TRBD2 for D (6 bases). Germline CDR1 is KGHSH and CDR2 is LQKENI. V shed 3 bases and J shed 7 bases, with 16 bases lying between them. The CDR3 loop spans 15 amino acids. CDR3 residues: CASSPRDSPLNEQFF. In DNA, the CDR3 is TGTGCCAGCTCACCCCGGGACTCCCCCCTGAATGAGCAGTTCTTC.

The V gene is TRBV10-3, the J gene TRBJ1-2, with D unclear. There are 11 residues in the CDR3. Germline V gene sequence: CDR1 ENHRY, CDR2 SYGVKD. The ends were cut back, 7 bases at V and 10 bases at J, with 13 bases in the middle. The chain's CDR3 is CAIMSDNVYTF. The CDR3 DNA reads as TGTGCCATCATGTCCGACAATGTCTACACCTTC.

V usage is TRBV5-1 and J usage is TRBJ2-1, with unresolved D. The CDR3 loop spans 12 amino acids. Germline values: CDR1 SGHRS, CDR2 YFSETQ. Trimming removed 0 bases at V and 8 bases at J, with 6 bases between. The CDR3 sequence: CASSLALDEQFF. The DNA of the CDR3 is TGCGCCAGCAGCTTGGCTCTTGATGAGCAGTTCTTC. The full variable domain, with the rest looked up from reference TRBV5-1 and TRBJ2-1, is KAGVTQTPRYLIKTRGQQVTLSCSPISGHRSVSWYQQTPGQGLQFLFEYFSETQRNKGNFPGRFSGRQFSNSRSEMNVSTLELGDSALYLCASSLALDEQFFGPGTRLTVL.

J is TRBJ2-7 and V is TRBV6-5; a possible D gene is TRBD2 (6 bases). The CDR3 consists of 14 residues. Germline values: CDR1 MNHEY, CDR2 SVGAGI. V shed 4 bases and J shed 6 bases, with 16 bases lying between them. The CDR3, as DNA: TGTGCCAGCAGTTTGATGGGCGGGAACGGCGAGCAGTACTTC. The encoded protein is CASSLMGGNGEQYF.

V gene TRBV7-9 combines with J gene TRBJ2-1, with TRBD1 matching 8 bases. V was clipped by 5 bases and J by 13 bases; unmatched bases: 7. Looked up from germline, CDR1 is SEHNR and CDR2 is FQNEAQ (reference sequence). The CDR3 is 12 amino acids. CDR3 bases: TGTGCCAGCAGCCTCTTGGGGACAGGACAGTTCTTC. Translated: CASSLLGTGQFF.

The J gene is TRBJ2-5, the V gene TRBV5-1; 8 positions match TRBD2. Germline V lookup: CDR1 SGHRS, CDR2 YFSETQ. J gave up 3 bases and V 4 bases, and 5 bases lay outside the gene matches. This CDR3 has 14 residues. The CDR3 sequence: CASSRTSGEETQYF. The DNA for the CDR3 is TGCGCCAGCAGCCGAACTAGCGGAGAAGAGACCCAGTACTTC.

This chain joins TRBV3-1 (or the pseudogene TRBV3-2) and TRBJ1-6; D remains unclear. V shed 6 bases and J shed 9 bases, with 21 bases lying between them. Per the germline V gene, CDR1 is LGHDT and CDR2 is YNNKEL (reference sequence). The CDR3 has 16 amino acids. The CDR3 loop is CASRQRSGNFPSPLHF. The DNA of the CDR3 is TGTGCCAGCAGACAACGCTCCGGGAATTTCCCTTCACCCCTCCACTTT.

The genes are TRBV28 and TRBJ2-7, with 11 bases lining up with TRBD2. The trim removed 7 bases at V and 0 bases at J, leaving 11 bases unmatched. CDR3 length: 17 amino acids. The germline V gene encodes CDR1 MDHEN and CDR2 SYDVKM. CDR3 region: CASNPGLAAGGSYEQYF. DNA for the CDR3: TGTGCCAGCAATCCGGGACTAGCGGCGGGAGGCTCCTACGAGCAGTACTTC.

This chain connects TRBV6-5 to TRBJ1-4; the D gene is possibly TRBD1 (6 bases). Germline V gene lookup returns CDR1 MNHEY and CDR2 SVGAGI. The CDR3 loop spans 15 amino acids. Trimming stripped 6 bases from V and 10 bases from J, with 21 bases between. DNA of the CDR3: TGTGCCAGCAGGGGACAAGACACTGGGCGAGGAAAACTGTTTTTT. This gives the protein CASRGQDTGRGKLFF.

CDR3: CASSRRTSYEQYF. The CDR3 DNA sequence: TGTGCCAGTAGCCGCCGGACTAGTTACGAGCAGTACTTC. This chain connects TRBV19 to TRBJ2-7; the match to TRBD2 covers 7 bases. The V gene end was trimmed by 6 bases and the J gene end by 4 bases; junction bases not matched to a gene: 6. The CDR3 is 13 amino acids. Germline CDR1 is LNHDA and CDR2 is SQIVND (reference sequence).

This clone was seen once. J is TRBJ2-1 and V is TRBV19, with TRBD2 matching 12 bases. There are 16 residues in the CDR3. V gave up 5 bases and J gave up 9 bases; unmatched junction bases: 11. CDR1 is LNHDA, CDR2 SQIVND, per germline (reference sequence). CDR3 in amino acids: CASSLGTSGRGGEQFF. CDR3 DNA sequence: TGTGCCAGTAGTCTTGGGACTAGCGGGCGGGGGGGTGAGCAGTTCTTC. Combining the CDR3 with reference TRBV19 and TRBJ2-1 gives the whole variable domain DGGITQSPKYLFRKEGQNVTLSCEQNLNHDAMYWYRQDPGQGLRLIYYSQIVNDFQKGDIAEGYSVSREKKESFPLTVTSAQKNPTAFYLCASSLGTSGRGGEQFFGPGTRLTVL.

The chain has TRBV4-3 and TRBJ1-2; weak D call: TRBD1 (5 bases). The V end was cut by 0 bases, the J end by 3 bases, with 8 bases between. Germline V gene lookup returns CDR1 LGHNA and CDR2 YSLEER. The CDR3 is made up of 14 amino acids. The DNA of the CDR3 is TGCGCCAGCAGCCAAGATGGAGGGGACTATGGCTACACCTTC. Its protein product is CASSQDGGDYGYTF.

The V gene is TRBV5-1, the J gene TRBJ1-1; 8 nucleotides align to TRBD1. The CDR3 has 16 amino acids. The ends lost 0 bases at V and 1 base at J; junction bases unmatched: 5. Germline lookup yields CDR1 SGHRS and CDR2 YFSETQ. The CDR3 sequence: CASSLAIGTGNTEAFF. DNA for the CDR3: TGCGCCAGCAGCTTGGCCATCGGGACAGGGAACACTGAAGCTTTCTTT.

V gene TRBV29-1 combines with J gene TRBJ1-1; no clear D. Germline CDR1 and CDR2: SQVTM and ANQGSEA. Trimming shortened V by 4 bases and J by 5 bases, and 11 bases separated the two germline ends. This CDR3 region has 12 residues. CDR3 residues: CSVGGGNTEAFF. The CDR3 DNA is TGCAGCGTTGGGGGAGGGAATACTGAAGCTTTCTTT.

V and J are TRBV20-1 and TRBJ2-1, with no clear D. V was clipped by 1 base and J by 10 bases, with 5 bases between them. Germline V gene lookup returns CDR1 DFQATT and CDR2 SNEGSKA (reference sequence). The CDR3 extends over 10 amino acids. CDR3 bases: TGCAGTGCTAGAGTTAGAGAGCAGTTCTTC. Translating it yields CSARVREQFF.

This sequence joins TRBV5-4 and TRBJ2-2, with 14 bases lining up with TRBD2. Germline V gene lookup returns CDR1 SGHNT and CDR2 YYREEE (reference sequence). Germline trimming cut 5 bases from V and 7 bases from J; bases unmatched to any gene: 7. The CDR3 consists of 16 residues. In nucleotides, the CDR3 is TGTGCCAGCAGACCCAGACTAGCGGGAGGGCTCGGGGAGCTGTTTTTT. It yields the protein CASRPRLAGGLGELFF.

This chain uses TRBV7-2 with TRBJ2-3, with 10 bases aligning to TRBD2. The CDR3 runs 12 residues. J gave up 11 bases and V 6 bases, and 5 bases lay outside the gene matches. Germline V gene sequence: CDR1 SGHTA, CDR2 FQGNSA. CDR3 sequence reads: CASSSSGRVQYF. CDR3 in DNA: TGTGCCAGCAGTTCAAGCGGGAGGGTGCAGTATTTT.

The V gene is TRBV14, the J gene TRBJ2-7; 11 positions agree with TRBD2. The CDR3 contains 17 residues. Germline-derived CDR1 and CDR2 are SGHDN and FVKESK. V shed 0 bases, J shed 7 bases, and the junction held 11 bases outside the gene matches. As DNA, the CDR3 is TGTGCCAGCAGCCAAGACCAACTAGCGGGAGTTTTGACGGAGCAGTACTTC. This codes for CASSQDQLAGVLTEQYF.

The chain carries TRBV7-9 and TRBJ2-1; D call uncertain. V gave up 5 bases and J gave up 5 bases, with 4 bases separating them. CDR1 and CDR2 (germline): SEHNR, FQNEAQ (reference sequence). This CDR3 comprises 11 residues. The CDR3 DNA reads as TGTGCCAGCAGCCCGGACAATGAGCAGTTCTTC. It codes for CASSPDNEQFF. Combining the CDR3 with reference TRBV7-9 and TRBJ2-1 gives the whole variable domain DTGVSQNPRHKITKRGQNVTFRCDPISEHNRLYWYRQTLGQGPEFLTYFQNEAQLEKSRLLSDRFSAERPKGSFSTLEIQRTEQGDSAMYLCASSPDNEQFFGPGTRLTVL.

The chain joins TRBV4-1 to TRBJ2-1; D is unresolved. Germline V gene sequence: CDR1 MGHRA, CDR2 YSYEKL. The CDR3 extends over 17 amino acids. V lost 0 bases and J 4 bases, leaving 16 bases between the germline ends. The CDR3 DNA reads TGCGCCAGCAGCCAAGACGACTGGCGCGGTCTTTACAATGAGCAGTTCTTC. Its protein is CASSQDDWRGLYNEQFF.

This rearrangement joins TRBV5-1 to TRBJ1-1; D unclear. The CDR3 length is 15 residues. Germline V CDR1 and CDR2: SGHRS, YFSETQ. Trimming cost V 1 base and J 7 bases, with 17 bases left between them. As DNA, the CDR3 is TGCGCCAGCAGCTTGACAGTGCTTCCCGGGGATGAAGCTTTCTTT. This gives the protein CASSLTVLPGDEAFF.